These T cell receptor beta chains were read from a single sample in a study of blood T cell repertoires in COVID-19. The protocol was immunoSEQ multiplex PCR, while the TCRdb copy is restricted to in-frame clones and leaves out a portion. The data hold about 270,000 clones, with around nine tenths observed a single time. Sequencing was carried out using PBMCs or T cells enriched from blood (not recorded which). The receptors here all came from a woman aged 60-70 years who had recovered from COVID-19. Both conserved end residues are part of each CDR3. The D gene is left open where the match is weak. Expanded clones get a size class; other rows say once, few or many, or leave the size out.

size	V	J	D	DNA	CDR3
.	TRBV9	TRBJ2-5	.	TGTGCCAGCAATCGGGGGTCTCAAGAGACCCAGTACTTC	CASNRGSQETQYF
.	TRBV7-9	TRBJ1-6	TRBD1	TGTGCCAGCAGCCAGGGACAGGGCTATTCACCCCTCCACTTT	CASSQGQGYSPLHF
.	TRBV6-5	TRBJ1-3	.	TGTGCCAGCAGTTACTCGACAGGCGGGTCCATATATTTT	CASSYSTGGSIYF
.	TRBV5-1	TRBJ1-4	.	TGCGCCAGCAGCTTGGCCATGGGGGCTGGTGAAAAACTGTTTTTT	CASSLAMGAGEKLFF
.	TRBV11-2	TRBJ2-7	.	TGTGCCAGCAGCCACACCAGGGGATCCTACGAGCAGTACTTC	CASSHTRGSYEQYF
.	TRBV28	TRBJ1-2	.	TGTGCCAGCATTCCCGGGACACTCTATGGCTACACCTTC	CASIPGTLYGYTF
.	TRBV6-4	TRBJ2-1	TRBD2	TGTGCCAGCTCTGCTAGCGGGGCTAACAATGAGCAGTTCTTC	CASSASGANNEQFF
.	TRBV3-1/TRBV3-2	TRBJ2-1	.	TGTGCCAGCAGCCAAACTAGTTTTTCCTACAATGAGCAGTTCTTC	CASSQTSFSYNEQFF
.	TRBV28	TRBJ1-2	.	TGTGCCAGCAGTTTCCCCGCCCAGGGCAGTAGAAATGGCTACACCTTC	CASSFPAQGSRNGYTF
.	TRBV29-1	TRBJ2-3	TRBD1	TGCAGCGTATGGGACAGGGAATTCCCCACAGATACGCAGTATTTT	CSVWDREFPTDTQYF
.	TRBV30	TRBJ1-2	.	TGTGCCTGGGGACCCCGGGTGTCCTATGGCTACACCTTC	CAWGPRVSYGYTF
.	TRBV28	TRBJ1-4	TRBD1	TGTGCCAGCAGTTCCGGACAGGGTAGTGAAAAACTGTTTTTT	CASSSGQGSEKLFF
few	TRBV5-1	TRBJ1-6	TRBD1	TGCGCCAGCAGCGATTGGGACAGGGGGCCCTATAATTCACCCCTCCACTTT	CASSDWDRGPYNSPLHF
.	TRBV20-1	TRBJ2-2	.	TGCAGTGCTAGTGACGGGGGGCTCACCGGGGAGCTGTTTTTT	CSASDGGLTGELFF
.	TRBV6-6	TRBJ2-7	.	TGTGCCAGCACTCAACAACTGGCAGGCTCCTACGAGCAGTACTTC	CASTQQLAGSYEQYF
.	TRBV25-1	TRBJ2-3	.	TGTGCCAGCAGGAAAGCGGGTTTGGCAGATACGCAGTATTTT	CASRKAGLADTQYF
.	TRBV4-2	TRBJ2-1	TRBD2	TGTGCCAGCAGCCAAGCAGGAATCGGGACTAGCGGGGGACGAGAGCAGTTCTTC	CASSQAGIGTSGGREQFF
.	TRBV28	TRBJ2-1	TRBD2	TGTGCCAGCAGTCCCGGCGGGACTAGCCACAATGAGCAGTTCTTC	CASSPGGTSHNEQFF
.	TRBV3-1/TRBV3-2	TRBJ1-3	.	TGTGCCAGCAGTCCATCTAACGGTGGAAACACCATATATTTT	CASSPSNGGNTIYF
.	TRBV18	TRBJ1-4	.	TGTGCCAGCTCACCGAGGGAGCATAAACTGTTTTTT	CASSPREHKLFF
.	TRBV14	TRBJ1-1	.	TGTGCCAGCAGCCAAGCGTTCCTAGCTTTCTTT	CASSQAFLAFF
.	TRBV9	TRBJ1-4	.	TGTGCCAGCAGCGTTGGGAGCTTTAATGAAAAACTGTTTTTT	CASSVGSFNEKLFF
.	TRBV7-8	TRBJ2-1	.	TGTGCCAGCAGCTTAACCCGACTCCCCAGCGGGCAGGAGCAGTTCTTC	CASSLTRLPSGQEQFF
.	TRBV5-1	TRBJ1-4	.	TGCGCCAGCAGCCCCAGGGGACGGAATAATGAAAAACTGTTTTTT	CASSPRGRNNEKLFF
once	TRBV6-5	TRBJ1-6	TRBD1	TGTGCCAGCAGTCAACGGACAGGATCTTCACCCCTCCACTTT	CASSQRTGSSPLHF
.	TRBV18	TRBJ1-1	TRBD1	TGTGCCAGCTCACCCCTGACAGGGGTGGGAACTGAAGCTTTCTTT	CASSPLTGVGTEAFF
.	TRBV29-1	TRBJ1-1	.	TGCAGCGTTGAAGATTTAGGGGCTAGGCCGGGGGTGAACACTGAAGCTTTCTTT	CSVEDLGARPGVNTEAFF
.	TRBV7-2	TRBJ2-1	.	TGTGCCAGCGGCATCCCACCGGCAGCGTACAATGAGCAGTTCTTC	CASGIPPAAYNEQFF
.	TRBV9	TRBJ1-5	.	TGTGCCAGCAGCGTCGACAGTTCTGGACAGCCCCAGCATTTT	CASSVDSSGQPQHF
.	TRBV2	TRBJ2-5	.	TGTGCCAGCAGGCCTCGTCAGGGCCTCAACCAAGAGACCCAGTACTTC	CASRPRQGLNQETQYF
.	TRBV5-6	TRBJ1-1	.	TGTGCCAGCAGCCCCTGGGGGGGAACGACTGAAGCTTTCTTT	CASSPWGGTTEAFF
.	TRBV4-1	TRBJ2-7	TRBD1	TGCGCCAGCAGCCAAGGACAGGGGGCCTACGAGCAGTACTTC	CASSQGQGAYEQYF
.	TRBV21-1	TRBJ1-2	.	TGTGCCAGCAGCTTCCCGCCAGGGGGCGTTTGCTACACCTTC	CASSFPPGGVCYTF
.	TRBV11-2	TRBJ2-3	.	TGTGCCAGCAGCTTAGCGGTCTCCTTGGGCCCAGATACGCAGTATTTT	CASSLAVSLGPDTQYF
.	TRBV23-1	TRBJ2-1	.	TGCGCCAGCAGTCAACCACAGGGATGCGAGCAGTTCTTC	CASSQPQGCEQFF
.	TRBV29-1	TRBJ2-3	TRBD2	TGCAGCGTTCAGGCGCGGGGGGACCCCAACGCGCCGCAGTATTTT	CSVQARGDPNAPQYF
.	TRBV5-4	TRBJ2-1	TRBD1	TGTGCCAGCAGCAGTGGACAGGCTAGCTCCTACAATGAGCAGTTCTTC	CASSSGQASSYNEQFF
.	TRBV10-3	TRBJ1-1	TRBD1	TGTGCCATCAGCAAAAATCAGGGGGCCCCTGAAGCTTTCTTT	CAISKNQGAPEAFF
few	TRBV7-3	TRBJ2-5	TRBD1	TGTGCCAGCAGCACAGGGGTGGGAGAGACCCAGTACTTC	CASSTGVGETQYF
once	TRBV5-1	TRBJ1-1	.	TGCGCCAGCAAGAAGGGGACAACAGCTCTGAACACTGAAGCTTTCTTT	CASKKGTTALNTEAFF
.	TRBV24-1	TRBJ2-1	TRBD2	TGTGCCACCAGTGATTTTACTACAAGCGGGAGGGCCAATGAGCAGTTCTTC	CATSDFTTSGRANEQFF
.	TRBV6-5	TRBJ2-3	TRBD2	TGTGCAACCAAGCAACTAGCGGGGGCAGATACGCAGTATTTT	CATKQLAGADTQYF
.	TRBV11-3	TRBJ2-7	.	TGTGCCAGCAGTTTGAGGCAGTCCTCCTACGAGCAGTACTTC	CASSLRQSSYEQYF
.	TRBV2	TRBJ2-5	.	TGTGCCAGCAGTGAAGTAGTCGGGGGGACCCAGTACTTC	CASSEVVGGTQYF